This T cell receptor (beta chain) was found in a study of CD8+ T cells in alopecia areata. This clone showed up many times. Its matching antigen is unknown. Trimming took 5 bases from V and 2 from J; bases not matched to a gene: 9. CDR1 is SNHLY and CDR2 is FYNNEI in the germline V gene. This CDR3 is 15 amino acids long. Notes on the study in general: Whereas mice showed it more clearly, TCR sharing across patients was murkier, possibly because of HLA. Researchers report lesional scalp, most notably alopecia totalis/universalis, outstripped normal scalp in clonality.

RNA was extracted and reverse transcribed into cDNA as the sequencing template. The data were produced by immunoSEQ multiplex PCR, yet TCRdb's version contains in-frame clones alone and is incomplete. The sample includes 90,000 to 130,000 clones, 45% to 70% of them seen just once. The source is a human donor in good health. The genes are TRBV2 and TRBJ2-7, with 7 bases fitting TRBD1. What was sequenced was CD8+ T cells sorted from blood. The CDR3 nucleotides read TGTGCCAGCAGTCCGGGACAGTCAGCAACCTACGAGCAGTACTTC. Translated, it gives CASSPGQSATYEQYF.